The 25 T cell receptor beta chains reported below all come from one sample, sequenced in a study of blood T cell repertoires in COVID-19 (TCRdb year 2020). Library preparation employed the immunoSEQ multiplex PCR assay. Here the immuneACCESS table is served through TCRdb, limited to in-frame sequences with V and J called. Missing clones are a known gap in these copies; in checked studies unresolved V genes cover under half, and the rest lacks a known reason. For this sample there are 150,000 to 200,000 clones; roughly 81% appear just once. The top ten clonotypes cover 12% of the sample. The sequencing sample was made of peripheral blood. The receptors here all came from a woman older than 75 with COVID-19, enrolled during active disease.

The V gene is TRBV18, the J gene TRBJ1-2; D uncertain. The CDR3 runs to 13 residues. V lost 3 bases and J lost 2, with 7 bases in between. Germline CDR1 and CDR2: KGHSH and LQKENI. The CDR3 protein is CASSPGQNYGYTF. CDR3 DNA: TGTGCCAGCTCACCTGGGCAGAACTATGGCTACACCTTC.

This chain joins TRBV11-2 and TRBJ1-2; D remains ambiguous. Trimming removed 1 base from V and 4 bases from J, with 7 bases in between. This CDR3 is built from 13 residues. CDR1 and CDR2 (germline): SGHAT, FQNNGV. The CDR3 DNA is TGTGCCAGCAGCTTAGTCTATAGCTATGGCTACACCTTC. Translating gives CASSLVYSYGYTF.

The CDR3 region is CASSPPRGRVHNEQFF. The CDR3 DNA follows: TGTGCCAGCAGCCCCCCCCGCGGGAGGGTACACAATGAGCAGTTCTTC. The gene calls are TRBV7-9 and TRBJ2-1, with 9 bases identical to TRBD2. CDR1 SEHNR and CDR2 FQNEAQ come from the germline V gene (reference sequence). V lost 5 bases and J lost 5; bases outside the gene matches: 10. The CDR3 is made up of 16 amino acids. The whole variable domain, filled in from reference TRBV7-9 and TRBJ2-1, reads DTGVSQNPRHKITKRGQNVTFRCDPISEHNRLYWYRQTLGQGPEFLTYFQNEAQLEKSRLLSDRFSAERPKGSFSTLEIQRTEQGDSAMYLCASSPPRGRVHNEQFFGPGTRLTVL.

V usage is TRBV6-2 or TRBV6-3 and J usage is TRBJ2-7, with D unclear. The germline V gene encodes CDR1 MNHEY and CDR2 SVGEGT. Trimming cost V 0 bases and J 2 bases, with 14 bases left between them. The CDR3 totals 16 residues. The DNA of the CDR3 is TGTGCCAGCAGTTACTCTCCGTCACAGCCAACCTACGAGCAGTACTTC. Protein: CASSYSPSQPTYEQYF.

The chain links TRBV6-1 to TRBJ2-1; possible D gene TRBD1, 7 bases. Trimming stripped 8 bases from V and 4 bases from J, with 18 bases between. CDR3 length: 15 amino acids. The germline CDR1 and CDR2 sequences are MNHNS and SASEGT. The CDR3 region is CASSPRGQLYNEQFF. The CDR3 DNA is TGTGCCAGCTCCCCGCGGGGACAGCTATACAATGAGCAGTTCTTC.

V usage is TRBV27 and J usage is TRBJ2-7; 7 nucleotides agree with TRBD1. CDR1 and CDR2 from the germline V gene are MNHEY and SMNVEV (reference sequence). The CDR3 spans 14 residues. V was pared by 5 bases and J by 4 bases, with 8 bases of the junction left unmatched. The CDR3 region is CASSPIRDSYEQYF. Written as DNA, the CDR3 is TGTGCCAGCAGTCCTATCCGGGACAGTTACGAGCAGTACTTC.

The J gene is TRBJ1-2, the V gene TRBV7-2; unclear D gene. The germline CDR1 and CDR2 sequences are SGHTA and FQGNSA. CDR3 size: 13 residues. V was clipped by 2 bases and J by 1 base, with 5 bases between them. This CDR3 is CASSLYSNYGYTF. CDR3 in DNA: TGTGCCAGCAGCTTATACAGTAACTATGGCTACACCTTC. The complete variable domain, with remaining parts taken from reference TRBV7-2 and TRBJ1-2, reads GAGVSQSPSNKVTEKGKDVELRCDPISGHTALYWYRQSLGQGLEFLIYFQGNSAPDKSGLPSDRFSAERTGGSVSTLTIQRTQQEDSAVYLCASSLYSNYGYTFGSGTRLTVV.

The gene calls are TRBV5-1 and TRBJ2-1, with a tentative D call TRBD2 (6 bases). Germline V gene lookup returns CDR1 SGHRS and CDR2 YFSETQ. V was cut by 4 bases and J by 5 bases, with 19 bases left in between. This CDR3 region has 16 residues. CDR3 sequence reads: CASSTIGGSLNNEQFF. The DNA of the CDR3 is TGCGCCAGCAGCACGATCGGGGGATCCCTTAACAATGAGCAGTTCTTC.

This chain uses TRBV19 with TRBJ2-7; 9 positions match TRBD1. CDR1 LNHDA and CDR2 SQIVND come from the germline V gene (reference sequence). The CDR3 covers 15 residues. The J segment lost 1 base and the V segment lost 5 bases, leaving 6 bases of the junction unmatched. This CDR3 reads CASSPTGGRSYEQYF. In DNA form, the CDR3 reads TGTGCCAGTAGTCCCACAGGGGGCCGTTCCTACGAGCAGTACTTC.

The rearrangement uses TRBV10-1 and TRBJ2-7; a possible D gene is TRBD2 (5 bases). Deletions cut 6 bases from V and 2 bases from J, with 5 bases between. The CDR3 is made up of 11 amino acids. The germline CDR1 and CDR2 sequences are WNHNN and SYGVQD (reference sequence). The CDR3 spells CASRLAYEQYF. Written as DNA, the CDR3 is TGCGCCAGCAGACTAGCCTACGAGCAGTACTTC.

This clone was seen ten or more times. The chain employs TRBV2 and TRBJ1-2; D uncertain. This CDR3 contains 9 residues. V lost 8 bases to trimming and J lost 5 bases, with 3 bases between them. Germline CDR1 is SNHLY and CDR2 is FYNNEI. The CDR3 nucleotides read TGTGCCAGCCTGTATGGCTACACCTTC. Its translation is CASLYGYTF.

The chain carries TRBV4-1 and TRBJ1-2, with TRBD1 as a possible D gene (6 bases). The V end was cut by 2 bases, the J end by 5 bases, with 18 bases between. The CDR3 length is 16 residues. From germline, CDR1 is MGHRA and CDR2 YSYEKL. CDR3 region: CASSQPPSGRGYGYTF. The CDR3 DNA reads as TGCGCCAGCAGCCAACCCCCGTCGGGCAGGGGATATGGCTACACCTTC.

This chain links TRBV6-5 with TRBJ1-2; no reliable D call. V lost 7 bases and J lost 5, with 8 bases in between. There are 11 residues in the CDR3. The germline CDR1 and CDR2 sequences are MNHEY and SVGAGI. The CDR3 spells CASKGGYGYTF. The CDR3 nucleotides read TGTGCCAGCAAGGGAGGATATGGCTACACCTTC.

The CDR3 reads CANPGRDRGPDTQYF. CDR3 nucleotides: TGTGCCAACCCTGGGAGGGACAGGGGACCAGATACGCAGTATTTT. This chain uses TRBV2 with TRBJ2-3; the match to TRBD1 covers 10 bases. CDR1 is SNHLY, CDR2 FYNNEI, per germline. The CDR3 is 15 residues long. The J segment lost 4 bases and the V segment lost 10 bases, leaving 11 bases of the junction unmatched.

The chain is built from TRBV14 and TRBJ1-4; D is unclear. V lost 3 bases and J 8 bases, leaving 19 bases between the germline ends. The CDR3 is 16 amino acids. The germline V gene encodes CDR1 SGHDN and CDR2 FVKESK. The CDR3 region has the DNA TGTGCCAGCAGCCACCATTTTGACTTAGGCGGAGAAAAACTGTTTTTT. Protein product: CASSHHFDLGGEKLFF.

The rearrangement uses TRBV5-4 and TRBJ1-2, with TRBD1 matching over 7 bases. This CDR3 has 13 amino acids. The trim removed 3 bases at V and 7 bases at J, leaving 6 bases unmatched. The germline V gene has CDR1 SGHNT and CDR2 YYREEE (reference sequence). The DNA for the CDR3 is TGTGCCAGCAGCTCCCCGAGGGGGCTTGGCTACACCTTC. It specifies CASSSPRGLGYTF.

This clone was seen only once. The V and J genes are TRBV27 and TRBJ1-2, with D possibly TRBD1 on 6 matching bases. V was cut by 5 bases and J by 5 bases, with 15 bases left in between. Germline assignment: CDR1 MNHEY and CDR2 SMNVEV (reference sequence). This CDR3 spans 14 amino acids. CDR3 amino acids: CASSLPGAPYGYTF. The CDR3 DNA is TGTGCCAGCAGTCTCCCAGGGGCCCCTTATGGCTACACCTTC.

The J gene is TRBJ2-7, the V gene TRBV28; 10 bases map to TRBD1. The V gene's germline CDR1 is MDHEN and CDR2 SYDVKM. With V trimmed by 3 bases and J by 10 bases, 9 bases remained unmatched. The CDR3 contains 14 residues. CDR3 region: CASSLDRGWWEQYF. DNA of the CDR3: TGTGCCAGCAGTTTGGACAGGGGGTGGTGGGAACAGTACTTC.

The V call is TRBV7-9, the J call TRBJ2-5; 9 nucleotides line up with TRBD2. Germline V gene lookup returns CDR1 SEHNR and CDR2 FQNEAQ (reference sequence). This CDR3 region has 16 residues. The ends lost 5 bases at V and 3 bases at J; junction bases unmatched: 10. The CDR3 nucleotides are TGTGCCAGCAGCATCTTAGCGGGAGCTGGGAAAGAGACCCAGTACTTC. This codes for CASSILAGAGKETQYF.

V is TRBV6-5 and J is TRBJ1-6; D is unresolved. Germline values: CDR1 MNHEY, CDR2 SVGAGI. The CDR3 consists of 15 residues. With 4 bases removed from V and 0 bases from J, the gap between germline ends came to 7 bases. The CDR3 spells CASSSISSYNSPLHF. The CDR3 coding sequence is TGTGCCAGCAGTTCTATATCCTCCTATAATTCACCCCTCCACTTT.

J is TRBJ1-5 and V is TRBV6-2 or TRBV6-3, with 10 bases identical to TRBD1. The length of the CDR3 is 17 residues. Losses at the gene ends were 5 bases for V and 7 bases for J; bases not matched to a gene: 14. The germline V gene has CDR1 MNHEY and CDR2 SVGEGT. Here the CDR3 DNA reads TGTGCCAGCAGTCTATCGACCCGGGACAGGGGCGTCCAGCCCCAGCATTTT. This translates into CASSLSTRDRGVQPQHF.

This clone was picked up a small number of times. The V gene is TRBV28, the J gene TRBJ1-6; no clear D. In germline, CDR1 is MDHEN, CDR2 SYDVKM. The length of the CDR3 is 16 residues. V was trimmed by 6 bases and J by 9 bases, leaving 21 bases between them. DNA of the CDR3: TGTGCCAGCAGCCCCGCCGGGATTTCGGAGGGTTCACCCCTCCACTTT. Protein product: CASSPAGISEGSPLHF.

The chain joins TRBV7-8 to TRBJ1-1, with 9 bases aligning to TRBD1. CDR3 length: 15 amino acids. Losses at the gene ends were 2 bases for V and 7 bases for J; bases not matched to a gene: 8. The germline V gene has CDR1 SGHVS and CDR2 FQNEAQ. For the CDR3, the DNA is TGTGCCAGCAGCTTAATACAGGGGGCACGGGATGAAGCTTTCTTT. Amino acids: CASSLIQGARDEAFF.

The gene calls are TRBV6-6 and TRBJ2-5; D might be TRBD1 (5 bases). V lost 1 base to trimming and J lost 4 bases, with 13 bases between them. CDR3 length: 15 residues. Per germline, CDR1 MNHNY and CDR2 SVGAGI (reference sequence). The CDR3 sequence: CASSYYQGAAETQYF. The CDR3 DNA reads TGTGCCAGCAGTTACTATCAGGGCGCGGCAGAGACCCAGTACTTC.

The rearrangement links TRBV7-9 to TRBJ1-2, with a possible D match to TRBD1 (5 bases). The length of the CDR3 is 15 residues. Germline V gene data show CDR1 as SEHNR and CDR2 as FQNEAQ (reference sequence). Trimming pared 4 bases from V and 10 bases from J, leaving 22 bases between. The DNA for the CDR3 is TGTGCCAGCAGCTCCATGGGAGGAATGGGGCTGGCCTACACCTTC. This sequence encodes CASSSMGGMGLAYTF.